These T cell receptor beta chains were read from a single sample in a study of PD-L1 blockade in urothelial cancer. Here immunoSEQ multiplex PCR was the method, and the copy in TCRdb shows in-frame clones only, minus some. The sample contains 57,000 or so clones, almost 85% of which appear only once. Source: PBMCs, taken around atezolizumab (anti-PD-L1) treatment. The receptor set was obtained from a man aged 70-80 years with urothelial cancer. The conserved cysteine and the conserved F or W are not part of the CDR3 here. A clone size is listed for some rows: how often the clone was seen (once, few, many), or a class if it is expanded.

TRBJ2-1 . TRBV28 ASLRYNEQF
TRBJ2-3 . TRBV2 ASSGRTKNTDTQY
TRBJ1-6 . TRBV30 AWGQGAVYNSPLH
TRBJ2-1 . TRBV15 ATARRGSDEQF
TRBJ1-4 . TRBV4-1 ASRPGTVNEKLF
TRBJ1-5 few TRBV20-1 SASDQPQH
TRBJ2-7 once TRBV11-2 ASSLSLAGGAYEQY
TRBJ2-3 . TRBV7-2 ASSLLSSDTQY
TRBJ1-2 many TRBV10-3 AISESSANYGYT
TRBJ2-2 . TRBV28 ASSGWTVANTGELF
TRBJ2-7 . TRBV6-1 ASYIGQGIPYEQY
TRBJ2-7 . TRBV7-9 ASSLKARGDKSYEQY
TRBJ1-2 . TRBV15 ATSKDRGPYGYT
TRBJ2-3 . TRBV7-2 ASSLAGRTDTQY
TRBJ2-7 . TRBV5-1 ASSRAGTATEQY
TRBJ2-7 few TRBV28 ASRSLAGGYEQY
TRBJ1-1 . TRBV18 ASSPLDILGTEAF
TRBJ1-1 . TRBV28 ATVGGWNTEAF
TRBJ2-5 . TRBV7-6 ASSNSGAQETQY
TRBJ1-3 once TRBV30 AWSSGPSSGNTIY
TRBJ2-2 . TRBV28 ASRGWTTGELF
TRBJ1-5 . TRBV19 ASSPSLPGNQPQH
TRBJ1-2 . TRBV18 ASSPVREIRGYT
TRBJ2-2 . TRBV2 ASRWGPGELF